These T cell receptor beta chains were read from a single sample in a study of siplizumab effects on memory and regulatory T cells. Sequenced by immunoSEQ multiplex PCR; TCRdb stores in-frame clones only, minus some. The data contain 85,000 to 90,000 clones, about 87% of them singletons. Sequencing input: CD4+ T cells sorted from blood. Receptors originate from a human donor in good health. CDR3s include the opening cysteine and the closing phenylalanine or tryptophan. Fields, in order: J gene, D gene, clone size, CDR3 length, V gene, CDR3 DNA, CDR3 protein. A D gene is named only where the DNA matches it firmly. Clone size appears in some rows only: once, few, many, or a class for an expanded clone.

TRBJ2-5	-	-	14	TRBV7-9	TGTGCCAGCAGCTTAGGAACAGGAGGAGAGACCCAGTACTTC	CASSLGTGGETQYF
TRBJ2-5	-	-	13	TRBV5-4	TGTGCCAGCAGTCCCGGGCCTCAAGAGACCCAGTACTTC	CASSPGPQETQYF
TRBJ2-1	-	-	14	TRBV4-1	TGCGCCAGCCAGCCGGGACTTATGGCAAATGAGCAGTTCTTC	CASQPGLMANEQFF
TRBJ2-5	TRBD2	-	16	TRBV4-2	TGTGCCAGCAGCCAACCGGGACTAGCGGGAGAAGAGACCCAGTACTTC	CASSQPGLAGEETQYF
TRBJ2-2	-	-	15	TRBV5-4	TGTGCCAGCAGCTTGGGAATTCTGAACACCGGGGAGCTGTTTTTT	CASSLGILNTGELFF
TRBJ2-1	-	-	18	TRBV11-2	TGTGCCAGCAGCCTCACCTACAGGAATCTAGGGGTGTTCAATGAGCAGTTCTTC	CASSLTYRNLGVFNEQFF
TRBJ2-7	TRBD2	-	13	TRBV6-5	TGTGCCAGCCGACGGGGGACTACGGGGGAGCAATACTTC	CASRRGTTGEQYF
TRBJ1-5	TRBD1	-	15	TRBV7-3	TGTGCCAGCAGCCCCTCCCGACAGGGGAATCAGCCCCAGCATTTT	CASSPSRQGNQPQHF
TRBJ2-7	TRBD1	-	16	TRBV23-1	TGCGCCAGCAGTCAATCCCTGACAGGGGGAAGCCACGAGCAGTACTTC	CASSQSLTGGSHEQYF
TRBJ2-1	-	few	13	TRBV10-3	TGTGCCATCAGTGAGGTGGGGGCCGGTGAGCAGTTCTTC	CAISEVGAGEQFF
TRBJ2-1	-	once	14	TRBV11-2	TGTGCCAGCAGCTTTGGACACAACTACAATGAGCAGTTCTTC	CASSFGHNYNEQFF
TRBJ2-7	TRBD2	-	13	TRBV28	TGTGCCAGCAGTCTCTTGGTTAGCGGGAGGAGGCACTTC	CASSLLVSGRRHF
TRBJ2-1	TRBD2	-	16	TRBV5-1	TGCGCCAGCAGCTTACCCAGACTAGCGGAATACAATGAGCAGTTCTTC	CASSLPRLAEYNEQFF
TRBJ1-1	-	once	17	TRBV7-8	TGTGCCAGCAGCTCCGTGTCCCCGGGTTTGGGGAACACTGAAGCTTTCTTT	CASSSVSPGLGNTEAFF
TRBJ1-1	TRBD1	-	18	TRBV19	TGTGCCAGTACCCCCGGGACAGGGTTCCTCATAAGGAACACTGAAGCTTTCTTT	CASTPGTGFLIRNTEAFF
TRBJ2-7	TRBD2	-	16	TRBV5-1	TGCGCCAGCAGCTTGGAGGCTAGCGGGAGCATGAACGAGCAGTACTTC	CASSLEASGSMNEQYF
TRBJ2-7	-	-	14	TRBV11-2	TGTGCCAGCAGCTTAGAGGGTTTCGGCTACGAGCAGTACTTC	CASSLEGFGYEQYF
TRBJ2-7	TRBD1	-	14	TRBV5-1	TGCGCCAGCTCCGGGACAGGGGGCTTCTACGAGCAGTACTTC	CASSGTGGFYEQYF
TRBJ2-5	-	-	13	TRBV18	TGTGCCAGCTCGATTGGACAGACAGAGACCCAGTACTTC	CASSIGQTETQYF
TRBJ2-5	TRBD2	-	16	TRBV18	TGTGCCAGCTCGCCCCTCGCGGGAGGCGGAAAAGAGACCCAGTACTTC	CASSPLAGGGKETQYF
TRBJ2-7	-	-	19	TRBV21-1	TGTGCCAGCAGCAAAGGGTGGACTAGCGGGATCCCAAGGGCCTACGAGCAGTACTTC	CASSKGWTSGIPRAYEQYF
TRBJ2-1	-	once	13	TRBV6-5	TGTGCCAGCAGTTACCGGGTGTGGGATGAGCAGTTCTTC	CASSYRVWDEQFF
TRBJ1-2	-	-	13	TRBV19	TGTGCCAGTAGTTTTCGGGGACTCTATGGCTACACCTTC	CASSFRGLYGYTF
TRBJ2-5	TRBD1	-	14	TRBV14	TGTGCCAGCAGCCCTTGGGACAGGGAAGAGACCCAGTACTTC	CASSPWDREETQYF
TRBJ2-1	TRBD1	-	15	TRBV11-2	TGTGCCAGCAGCTTCGGACAGGGGGCGACCAATGAGCAGTTCTTC	CASSFGQGATNEQFF
TRBJ1-2	-	-	13	TRBV5-4	TGTGCCAGCAGCACCAACGTAGGCTATGGCTACACCTTC	CASSTNVGYGYTF
TRBJ2-1	TRBD1	-	14	TRBV9	TGTGCCAGCAGTCCCGGGACAGGACAGAATGAGCAGTTCTTC	CASSPGTGQNEQFF
TRBJ2-3	-	-	11	TRBV5-4	TGTGCCAGCAGCTGGGGGGATACGCAGTATTTT	CASSWGDTQYF
TRBJ2-1	-	once	17	TRBV7-2	TGTGCCAGCAGCTTAGCGATTTGGGGGAACTCCTACAATGAGCAGTTCTTC	CASSLAIWGNSYNEQFF
TRBJ1-4	TRBD1	-	17	TRBV5-6	TGTGCCAGCAGCTTGGAGACAGGGGGCTTACCTAATGAAAAACTGTTTTTT	CASSLETGGLPNEKLFF
TRBJ1-1	-	-	13	TRBV5-1	TGCGCCAGCAGCTTGGACAGAGGCACTGAAGCTTTCTTT	CASSLDRGTEAFF
TRBJ1-1	-	few	14	TRBV15	TGTGCCACCAGCAGAGTCCCAGATGGCACTGAAGCTTTCTTT	CATSRVPDGTEAFF
TRBJ2-5	-	-	14	TRBV11-3	TGTGCCAGCAGCGTTCAAGGGACGGAAGAGACCCAGTACTTC	CASSVQGTEETQYF
TRBJ1-4	-	once	13	TRBV29-1	TGCAGCGTTGCAGTGTCAACTAATGAAAAACTGTTTTTT	CSVAVSTNEKLFF
TRBJ2-7	TRBD1	-	14	TRBV5-1	TGCGCCAGCTTCCGGCAGGGGGCATCCTACGAGCAGTACTTC	CASFRQGASYEQYF
TRBJ2-3	-	once	14	TRBV5-1	TGCGCCAGCAGCCAAGTCTCTAGCACAGATACGCAGTATTTT	CASSQVSSTDTQYF
TRBJ2-2	-	-	15	TRBV27	TGTGCCAGCAGGAATCCTCCTGATAGGACCGGGGAGCTGTTTTTT	CASRNPPDRTGELFF
TRBJ2-2	TRBD2	-	18	TRBV19	TGTGCCAGTAGTATAAGATCCCGAGTAGCGGGTTATACCGGGGAGCTGTTTTTT	CASSIRSRVAGYTGELFF
TRBJ1-3	-	once	13	TRBV11-3	TGTGCCAGCAGCTTAGATCCCGGAAACACCATATATTTT	CASSLDPGNTIYF
TRBJ2-7	-	-	13	TRBV28	TGTGCCAGCAGTGTGGTGCGGTCGAACGAGCAGTACTTC	CASSVVRSNEQYF
TRBJ1-2	-	-	11	TRBV20-1	TGCAGTGCTCGGGTAAGCTATGGCTACACCTTC	CSARVSYGYTF
TRBJ2-7	TRBD2	-	14	TRBV18	TGTGCCAGCTCACCGGCGAGCGGGGGGAACGAGCAGTACTTC	CASSPASGGNEQYF
TRBJ2-3	TRBD1	-	15	TRBV19	TGTGCCAGTAGTACCGGGGACAGCCGCACAGATACGCAGTATTTT	CASSTGDSRTDTQYF
TRBJ2-5	TRBD1	-	15	TRBV6-5	TGTGCCAGCAGTTACTCTAGAGGGGGCGGAGAGACCCAGTACTTC	CASSYSRGGGETQYF
TRBJ2-7	-	-	10	TRBV29-1	TGCAGCGTTCGCCTTCGCGAGCAGTACTTC	CSVRLREQYF
TRBJ1-5	-	-	17	TRBV4-2	TGTGCCAGCAGCCAAGCCCAAACAGCTTTGAGCAATCAGCCCCAGCATTTT	CASSQAQTALSNQPQHF
TRBJ2-7	-	once	11	TRBV30	TGTGCCTGGAGTAGACTATACGAGCAGTACTTC	CAWSRLYEQYF
TRBJ2-5	-	-	11	TRBV28	TGTGCCAGCAGCCATCAAGAGACCCAGTACTTC	CASSHQETQYF
TRBJ2-1	-	-	12	TRBV7-9	TGTGCCAGCAGCGCTGGGACGGCTCGGCAGTTCTTC	CASSAGTARQFF
TRBJ1-1	-	-	13	TRBV7-2	TGTGCCAGCAGCCAGACAGGGAACACTGAAGCTTTCTTT	CASSQTGNTEAFF
TRBJ2-1	-	-	16	TRBV25-1	TGTGCCAGCAGTGCAATGGTCGGTATCTCCTACAATGAGCAGTTCTTC	CASSAMVGISYNEQFF
TRBJ2-7	-	once	20	TRBV28	TGTGCCAGCAGTTTATTAGCAGGGGACTCTGGAACCTTCCTCTCCTACGAGCAGTACTTC	CASSLLAGDSGTFLSYEQYF
TRBJ2-1	TRBD2	-	12	TRBV6-6	TGTGCCAGCAGTTACAGCGGGGTTGAGCAGTTCTTC	CASSYSGVEQFF
TRBJ2-3	TRBD2	-	13	TRBV7-2	TGTGCCAGCAGAAGGAGCGGGAGTGATACGCAGTATTTT	CASRRSGSDTQYF
TRBJ1-1	TRBD1	-	14	TRBV11-3	TGTGCCAGCAGCCACGACAGGGAATCTAGAGAAGCTTTCTTT	CASSHDRESREAFF